Below are 9 T cell receptor beta chains sequenced from a single sample in a study of cytomegalovirus exposure and HLA in healthy donors. Primers: 60 Vbeta forward and 13 Jbeta reverse. The assay was immunoSEQ multiplex PCR, and TCRdb's table has in-frame clones only and misses some. The table shows over 200,000 clones, with approximately 90% occurring only once. Specimen: PBMCs. The receptors were sampled from a woman under 30 in good health and CMV-seronegative.

J is TRBJ2-7 and V is TRBV9; no reliable D call. This CDR3 region has 16 residues. Per the germline V gene, CDR1 is SGDLS and CDR2 is YYNGEE. The germline V and J ends were trimmed by 7 bases and 4 bases, with 24 bases remaining between them. DNA of the CDR3: TGTGCCAGCTCCGGTTTCGCTTCCCAGGATCTTTACGAGCAGTACTTC. This translates into CASSGFASQDLYEQYF.

J is TRBJ1-2 and V is TRBV7-9, with unresolved D. Trimming removed 1 base from V and 2 bases from J, with 8 bases in between. The CDR3 is made up of 14 amino acids. Germline CDR1 reads SEHNR; CDR2 reads FQNEAQ (reference sequence). The CDR3: CASSLGGANYGYTF. DNA of the CDR3: TGTGCCAGCAGCTTAGGGGGAGCCAACTATGGCTACACCTTC.

This clone was picked up one time. The rearrangement links TRBV7-8 to TRBJ2-5, with D possibly TRBD1 on 5 matching bases. Trimming took off 5 bases at V and 7 bases at J, with 20 bases between the two ends. Looked up from germline, CDR1 is SGHVS and CDR2 is FQNEAQ. The CDR3 loop spans 15 amino acids. The CDR3 here is CASSPTLAGKGTQYF. CDR3 nucleotide sequence: TGTGCCAGCAGCCCCACGTTGGCAGGGAAAGGGACCCAGTACTTC.

This clone was seen just once. The chain carries TRBV5-1 and TRBJ2-5; TRBD1 aligns across 11 bases. The CDR3 runs to 15 residues. V lost 5 bases, J lost 2 bases, and 5 bases stayed unmatched. Germline V gene sequence: CDR1 SGHRS, CDR2 YFSETQ. The CDR3 is CASSTGDRGQETQYF. For the CDR3, the DNA is TGCGCCAGCAGTACTGGGGACAGGGGGCAAGAGACCCAGTACTTC.

V gene TRBV7-8 combines with J gene TRBJ1-2; 8 nucleotides agree with TRBD1. Germline loops: CDR1 SGHVS, CDR2 FQNEAQ. J gave up 2 bases and V 4 bases, and 6 bases lay outside the gene matches. This CDR3 has 15 residues. The CDR3 nucleotides are TGTGCCAGCAGCTGGGCTGGGACAGGCAACTATGGCTACACCTTC. This translates into CASSWAGTGNYGYTF.

The chain uses TRBV15 and TRBJ1-3; D may be TRBD1 (6 bases). Looked up from germline, CDR1 is LNHNV and CDR2 is YYDKDF (reference sequence). The CDR3 is 15 amino acids. Between the trimmed V and J ends, which lost 0 bases and 2 bases, there was a span of 8 bases. The CDR3 DNA follows: TGTGCCACCAGCAGAGAAAGGGGGACTGGAAACACCATATATTTT. Translating it yields CATSRERGTGNTIYF.

This clone appeared a few times. The V call is TRBV5-5, the J call TRBJ1-1; D perhaps matches TRBD1 (5 bases). Trimming took off 0 bases at V and 4 bases at J, with 13 bases between the two ends. This CDR3 comprises 15 residues. Germline V gene data show CDR1 as SGHKS and CDR2 as YYEKEE (reference sequence). The CDR3 spells CASSLGWGGGTEAFF. In DNA, the CDR3 is TGTGCCAGCAGCTTGGGTTGGGGGGGAGGCACTGAAGCTTTCTTT.

This chain uses TRBV6-5 with TRBJ1-3, with TRBD1 identical over 10 bases. V dropped 6 bases and J dropped 3; count of bases not matched to a gene: 5. This CDR3 is built from 15 residues. CDR1 is MNHEY and CDR2 is SVGAGI in the germline V gene. The CDR3 spells CASRTGTGVGNTIYF. Written as DNA, the CDR3 is TGTGCCAGCAGGACCGGGACAGGGGTTGGAAACACCATATATTTT.

The chain joins TRBV25-1 to TRBJ2-7; D is unresolved. Germline values: CDR1 MGHDK, CDR2 SYGVNS. V was clipped by 6 bases and J by 6 bases, with 18 bases between them. The CDR3 consists of 14 residues. The CDR3 region has the DNA TGTGCCAGCAGCAAATTATCGCAGGCCCTCGAGCAGTACTTC. This sequence encodes CASSKLSQALEQYF.